This T cell receptor beta chain is from a study of blood T cell repertoires in COVID-19. Study details: Sources were T cells, B-cell-depleted T cells, or PBMCs; the material itself was cDNA or gDNA.

The assay was immunoSEQ multiplex PCR, and TCRdb's table has in-frame clones only and misses some. The sample has more than 110,000 clones; around nine tenths are singletons. Germline CDR1 reads MRHNA; CDR2 reads SNTAGT. The CDR3 is 16 residues long. Trimming took 5 bases from V and 0 from J, leaving 14 bases between them. What was sequenced was peripheral blood. The sequence was collected from a man over 45 with active or convalescent COVID-19. The chain couples TRBV6-4 to TRBJ2-1; a possible D gene is TRBD1 (7 bases). The CDR3 is CASSRGGGSSYNEQFF. CDR3 in DNA: TGTGCCAGCAGTCGAGGAGGGGGCAGCTCCTACAATGAGCAGTTCTTC.